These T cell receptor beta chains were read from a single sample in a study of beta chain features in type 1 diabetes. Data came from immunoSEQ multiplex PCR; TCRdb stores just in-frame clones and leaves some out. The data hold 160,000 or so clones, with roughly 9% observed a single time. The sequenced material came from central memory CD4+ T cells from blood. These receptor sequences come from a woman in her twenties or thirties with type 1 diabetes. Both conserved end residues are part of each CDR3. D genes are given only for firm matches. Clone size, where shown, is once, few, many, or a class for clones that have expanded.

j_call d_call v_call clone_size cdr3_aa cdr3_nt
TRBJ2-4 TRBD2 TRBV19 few CASSTHSTSGRNIQYF TGTGCCAGTAGTACACATTCAACTAGCGGGAGAAACATTCAGTACTTC
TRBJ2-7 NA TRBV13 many CASSFDNSYEQYF TGTGCCAGCAGCTTTGACAATTCCTACGAGCAGTACTTC
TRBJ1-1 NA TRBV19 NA CASSFRTVGAFF TGTGCCAGTAGTTTCCGGACAGTCGGCGCTTTCTTT
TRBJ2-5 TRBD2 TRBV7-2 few CASSLSAGGLGTGTQYF TGTGCCAGCAGCTTATCGGCGGGAGGGTTGGGAACCGGGACCCAGTACTTC
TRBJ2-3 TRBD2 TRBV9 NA CASSGTSGSLTDTQYF TGTGCCAGCAGCGGGACTAGCGGGAGCCTCACAGATACGCAGTATTTT
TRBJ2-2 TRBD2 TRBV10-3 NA CATSPPSGSGELFF TGTGCCACATCCCCGCCTAGCGGGAGCGGGGAGCTGTTTTTT
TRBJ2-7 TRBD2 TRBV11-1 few CASSFGTRTYEQYF TGTGCCAGCAGCTTTGGGACTAGAACCTACGAGCAGTACTTC
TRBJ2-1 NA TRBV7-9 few CASSLNGRGDEQFF TGTGCCAGCAGCTTGAACGGGAGAGGCGATGAGCAGTTCTTC
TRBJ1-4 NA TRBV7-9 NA CASSPPGGEKLFF TGTGCCAGCAGCCCGCCTGGGGGGGAAAAACTGTTTTTT
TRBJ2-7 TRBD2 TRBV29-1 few CSAYLAGGEQYF TGCAGCGCCTATTTAGCGGGAGGAGAGCAGTACTTC
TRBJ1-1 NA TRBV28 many CASSLGVTEAFF TGTGCCAGCAGTTTAGGAGTCACTGAAGCTTTCTTT
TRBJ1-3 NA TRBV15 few CATSRERYSGNTIYF TGTGCCACCAGCAGAGAACGGTACTCTGGAAACACCATATATTTT
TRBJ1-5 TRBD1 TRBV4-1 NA CASSHTGGRQPQHF TGCGCCAGCAGCCATACAGGGGGGAGACAGCCCCAGCATTTT
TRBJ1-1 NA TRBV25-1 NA CASSAGGVGQAEAFF TGTGCCAGCAGTGCCGGGGGGGTCGGGCAGGCTGAAGCTTTCTTT
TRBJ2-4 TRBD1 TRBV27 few CASSLNRGTGGIQYF TGTGCCAGCAGTCTCAACCGAGGGACAGGGGGCATTCAGTACTTC
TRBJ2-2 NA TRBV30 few CAWNRDDTGELFF TGTGCCTGGAATCGGGATGACACCGGGGAGCTGTTTTTT
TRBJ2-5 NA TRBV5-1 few CASSTVKGGETQYF TGCGCCAGCAGCACAGTAAAAGGAGGAGAGACCCAGTACTTC
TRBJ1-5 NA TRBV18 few CASSPDSGQPQHF TGTGCCAGCTCACCAGATTCGGGACAGCCCCAGCATTTT
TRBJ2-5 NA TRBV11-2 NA CASSLGPGTLQETQYF TGTGCCAGCAGCTTAGGCCCCGGGACTCTCCAAGAGACCCAGTACTTC
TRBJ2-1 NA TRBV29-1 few CSVEDPAGPHNEQFF TGCAGCGTTGAAGATCCGGCGGGGCCCCACAATGAGCAGTTCTTC